This section outlines one T cell receptor beta chain sequence together with its context. The antigen it recognizes is unknown. Base quality data are lacking; no much larger clone is found one base away. Trimming accounts for 2 bases at V and 0 bases at J, while the number of junction bases matched to no gene is 4. As encoded in the germline V gene (reference sequence), CDR1 is SSHAT while CDR2 is FNYEAQ. Its CDR3 holds 16 amino acids, cysteine through phenylalanine. Only the CDR3 region is kept as DNA, spanning 48 bases read in frame from base 1. The cohort consisted of hundreds of healthy bone marrow donors. All cohort members were sampled while nominally healthy, although unrecorded immune exposures were likely present. The donor was CMV seronegative and belonged to the group of several hundred seronegative cohort members. Every donor gave a peripheral blood sample, and the peripheral blood mononuclear cells from that sample were used for TCR beta sequencing. The Qiagen DNeasy Blood Extraction Kit was used to extract genomic DNA from the blood cell samples.

These data belong to a study of cytomegalovirus exposure and HLA in healthy donors (dated by TCRdb to 2015 to 2018). Background for the entire study: According to an earlier analysis of 587 of the donors, 150 million to 200 million T cells yielded 117 million unique TCR beta sequences and 276 Gb of sequence data. Approximately 300 gigabases of sequencing data and tens of millions of unique TCR sequences made up an early release that covered several hundred HLA-typed donors. Of the roughly 390 genotyped donors, about 84% fell in the genetic ancestry cluster associated with self-reported Caucasian donors. The aim of the study was to test whether cataloging public T cell receptors could identify signatures of past pathogen exposure. The study used immunosequencing to profile the T cell repertoires of approximately 690 subjects and linked those repertoires to cytomegalovirus serostatus. A separate validation cohort of 100 to 150 different subjects was used in addition to the approximately 670-subject first cohort. High-throughput TCR immunosequencing, statistical association of individual TCRs with disease status, and machine learning were combined to predict cytomegalovirus infection status. To study patterns of TCR occurrence, a later analysis re-analyzed previously published TCR beta repertoires from 500 to 850 donors and added high-resolution HLA genotyping. Rather than using new phenotypic data, the later analysis identified candidate immune exposures from TCR beta sequences and from how often those sequences occurred across donors. In an earlier analysis of 500 to 650 of the donors, high-throughput TCR beta sequencing was used to judge whether each TCR beta V gene segment behaved as functional or pseudogenic. Donor age, sex, ethnicity and CMV serostatus were compiled together with the repertoire data. A later genetic analysis took genome-wide SNP genotypes for about 55% of the roughly 670 donors and used that subset as a discovery cohort. All discovery cohort repertoires had been generated on a single sequencing platform. HLA typing included class I and class II loci at four-digit resolution. The number of typed donors differed by locus: about 620-630 for A, B, C, DRB1 and DQB1; some 500 for DQA1; fewer than 610 for DPA1; and about 450 for DPB1. Because of strong linkage in the cohort, roughly five DR-DQ haplotypes were treated as single units for association and clustering. Across approximately 400 genotyped donors of the cohort, an average of approximately 240,000 unique TCR beta nucleotide sequences per donor were sequenced, and roughly a sixth of those sequences were non-productive.

Library preparation employed the immunoSEQ multiplex PCR assay. A mixture of 60 forward primers for TCR Vbeta segments and 13 reverse primers for TCR Jbeta segments was used in the multiplex PCR. Amplification of the CDR3 region of rearranged TCR beta genes was performed with a multiplex PCR assay on genomic DNA. On the Illumina HiSeq System, the amplified TCR beta libraries were sequenced as 87-base-pair reads. Regarding the original processing steps: A later analysis counted 75 million to 100 million unique TCR beta chains across the 640 or so repertoires, and around 9.9 million of these chains were shared by at least two donors. Raw reads were error-corrected and collapsed into unique sequences by a nearest-neighbor algorithm in which closely related sequences were merged to remove PCR and sequencing errors. CDR3 sequences were aligned to IMGT reference sequences to assign V, D and J gene segments. For a sequence to be retained, a match of at least six nucleotides was required to both a V gene segment and a J gene segment. A rearrangement was called productive if the CDR3 had no stop codons and remained in frame with V and J, and every other rearrangement was called non-productive. CDR3 was defined by IMGT convention, running from the second conserved V-encoded cysteine to the conserved J-encoded phenylalanine. Sequences without an unambiguous match to a single V gene segment were excluded from the earlier analysis of 450 to 750 of the donors. An earlier analysis of a few hundred of the donors classified V segments as functional when productive rearrangements were above 56.7% and as segregating when the standard deviation between donors was above 5%. To diagnose cytomegalovirus status from the catalog of TCR beta chain sequences, a statistical classification framework was built. In a later analysis, TCR nucleotide sequences were compared against IMGT/GENE-DB human TR gene sequences so that V and J genes could be assigned. In a later analysis, CDR3 sequences and most-parsimonious VDJ recombination scenarios were assigned using the TCRdist pipeline. A later analysis defined each TCR beta chain by its CDR3 amino acid sequence plus V-gene family, and excluded reads lacking a unique V-gene family. As a way to deal with suspected cross-contamination and a sequencing artifact, a later analysis dropped hundreds of nucleotide sequences that were highly shared and had low generation probability. For each public chain, a later analysis derived a clonal expansion index from normalized ranks of inferred template counts within each repertoire. In a later analysis, generation probabilities were computed with a VDJ recombination model fitted to out-of-frame rearrangements, and the resulting probabilities were checked against IGoR. In a later analysis, hypergeometric tests were used to score TCR-TCR, TCR-HLA and TCR-CMV co-occurrence, with a repertoire-size bias correction applied to TCR pairs. To estimate false discovery rates, a later analysis permuted the HLA or CMV assignments 20 times. In a later analysis, co-occurring TCRs were grouped using DBSCAN, with TCRdist sequence similarity added in when clustering inside HLA-allele-positive subsets. Co-occurrence clustering excluded repertoires with fewer than 30,000 or more than 120,000 public chains, plus five with anomalous nucleotide sharing. This is the immuneACCESS table as TCRdb keeps it, with only in-frame sequences that have V and J called. A part of the clones is gone; compared with another copy, unresolved V genes explain less than half, and the rest is unexplained. V, J and clone size reflect that table, while D and trimming were determined from the DNA. For this sample there are around 230,000 clones; 80% to 90% appear just once. 0.24% of the sample lies in the top ten.

What the study reported, not specific to this receptor: In an earlier analysis of 587 of the donors, most TCR beta V segments appeared in productive rearrangements about 87% or about 30% of the time, broadly matching IMGT annotations. In a later genetic analysis, fewer N-insertions in productive TCRs were reported among donors in an Asian-associated ancestry cluster than the approximately 670-donor mean. While some public TCRs were present in many individuals, most TCR sequences turned up only very rarely across donors. Over 15 rarely observed V segments, including chromosome 9 orphons, were excluded from the earlier analysis of approximately 600 of the donors because counts were too low. Compared with equally common non-associated chains, HLA-associated TCR beta chains in a later analysis were more clonally expanded and had lower generation probabilities. A further reported finding was that TCR beta sequences accurately predicted the HLA-A and HLA-B alleles for most subjects in the first cohort. A later genetic analysis associated a missense DCLRE1C variant with V-gene and J-gene trimming of TCR beta chains, and an independent cohort replicated the association. The study listed 170 or so TCR beta chains as associated with cytomegalovirus. Immune exposure information for the cohort was limited to CMV serostatus. Specific HLA alleles were associated with 16,951 TCR beta sequences at a false discovery rate of 0.05 in a later analysis. The classifier was reported to diagnose cytomegalovirus status with high specificity and sensitivity in both the original and validation cohorts. According to a later analysis, parvovirus B19, influenza, CMV and Epstein-Barr virus appeared linked to several top co-occurrence clusters. Assigning TCR associations to individual alleles was difficult when HLA alleles, especially DR and DQ, strongly co-occurred. This cohort had only TCR beta chains sequenced, and the lack of alpha or paired-chain data limited which features could be detected. Because HLA typing was missing for some donors at each locus, association tests included only the typed subset. Because the 87-base-pair reads could not distinguish some IMGT-functional V segments, including TRBV6-2 and TRBV6-3, those segments were excluded. A cluster of highly shared sequence variants was judged likely to represent a technical artifact of the sequencing pipeline. Sequencing depth was assumed to be roughly uniform across donors in the presence/absence analyses, though that assumption may not hold. In vitro tests confirmed that a few of the cytomegalovirus-associated TCR beta chains recognize cytomegalovirus antigens. In a later analysis, most CMV-associated TCR beta chains were found to appear HLA-restricted, with HLA associations seemingly driven largely by CMV exposure. In a later analysis, the rate of TCR association differed among HLA loci, with DRB1 alleles having the most associated TCRs and HLA-C alleles having the fewest. Linkage disequilibrium might explain the correlated functional status among segregating V segments, but an unknown experimental factor could not be excluded. It was suggested by the authors that the approach could potentially be generalized to other disease states and immunological phenotypes.

Material for sequencing was PBMCs. In this chain, TRBV7-7 is recombined with TRBJ1-2; 9 bases in the middle match TRBD1. This TCR derives from a girl aged 2-10 years in good health and CMV-seronegative. CDR3 region: CASSLRQGGSNYGYTF. The DNA sequence reads TGTGCCAGCAGCTTAAGACAGGGGGGATCTAACTATGGCTACACCTTC.